The entry below gives a single TCR beta chain sequence along with its context. Its target is unknown. The V gene end was trimmed by 2 bases and the J gene end by 4 bases; junction bases not matched to a gene: 11. The CDR3 consists of 16 residues. Germline V gene data show CDR1 as SGHNT and CDR2 as YYREEE (reference sequence). This specimen belongs to a study of cytomegalovirus exposure and HLA in healthy donors. Overall study findings and caveats: A classifier reportedly called cytomegalovirus status with high sensitivity and specificity. Productive status was seen about 87% or about 30% of the time for most TCR beta V segments in an earlier analysis. Immune exposure information available was restricted to CMV serostatus.

It was with 60 Vbeta and 13 Jbeta primers that the PCR ran. The table came from immunoSEQ multiplex PCR; TCRdb's copy has only in-frame clones and leaves some out. The sample comprises approximately 170,000 clones, approximately 80% of which are singletons, and under 5% rests with the top ten. This chain joins TRBV5-4 and TRBJ2-7, with 8 nucleotides matching TRBD1. This receptor was taken from a woman aged 45-65 years in good health and CMV-seropositive. Input material: PBMCs. Here the CDR3 reads CASSFGQGTGGYEQYF. In DNA form, the CDR3 reads TGTGCCAGCAGCTTCGGTCAGGGAACAGGGGGGTACGAGCAGTACTTC. The full variable domain, with the rest looked up from reference TRBV5-4 and TRBJ2-7, is ETGVTQSPTHLIKTRGQQVTLRCSSQSGHNTVSWYQQALGQGPQFIFQYYREEENGRGNFPPRFSGLQFPNYSSELNVNALELDDSALYLCASSFGQGTGGYEQYFGPGTRLTVT.